One sample yielded the 21 T cell receptor beta chains listed below, sequenced in a study of spatial heterogeneity in lung cancer (dated by TCRdb to the late 2010s). Their specific antigens are unknown. The time point label on this specimen signifies: sample taken at primary tumor resection. General conclusions and limits of the study: The tumor nonsynonymous mutation count correlated with the number of expanded intratumoral alpha and beta TCRs.

To prepare the library, 5' RACE was applied. The sample was run on a NextSeq 500. TCRdb ran its own pipeline on the public reads, namely fastp trimming at Q25 and MiXCR clone calling, and kept in-frame beta chains. Each entry is one CDR3 protein sequence, shown with its most common DNA and genes. The sample table lists 5,700 or so distinct CDR3 sequences, less than 9.5% of them with a count of one. 25% to 30% of the sample belongs to the ten largest clones. The source was lung tumor tissue, collected at surgery. The receptors were sampled from a female donor with early-stage non-small cell lung cancer.

In this sample, this clonotype turned up many times. A library prepared for alpha chains yielded this beta chain as an off-target read; its size is of little meaning. This chain uses TRBV6-2 or TRBV6-3 with TRBJ2-1; 7 nucleotides agree with TRBD2. Trimming took 8 bases from V and 4 from J; bases not matched to a gene: 8. CDR1 MNHEY and CDR2 SVGEGT come from the germline V gene. The CDR3 loop spans 14 amino acids. The CDR3 loop reads CASGRAGPYNEQFF. CDR3 coding DNA: TGTGCCAGCGGCAGAGCGGGACCTTACAATGAGCAGTTCTTC.

This clonotype was seen ten or more times. The size of this beta chain means little, since it is a stray read in a library made for alpha chains. The chain combines TRBV19 with TRBJ2-2, with a weak D call TRBD1 (5 bases). Deletions cut 0 bases from V and 6 bases from J, with 5 bases between. CDR1 and CDR2 (germline): LNHDA, SQIVND (reference sequence). CDR3 length equals 13 residues. CDR3 coding DNA: TGTGCCAGTAGTATAGAAGGGGCCGGGGAGCTGTTTTTT. It specifies CASSIEGAGELFF.

This clonotype was observed at least ten times. Since it is a stray read in a library aimed at alpha chains, this beta chain has a size that is not meaningful. The chain has TRBV20-1 and TRBJ1-5, with D tentatively TRBD1 (6 bases). Germline V gene lookup returns CDR1 DFQATT and CDR2 SNEGSKA (reference sequence). V lost 3 bases and J 5 bases, leaving 14 bases between the germline ends. The CDR3 is 14 residues long. The CDR3 loop is CSARDDRLDQPQHF. For the CDR3, the DNA is TGCAGTGCTAGGGATGACAGGCTAGATCAGCCCCAGCATTTT.

This clonotype is medium-sized. The library was built for alpha chains, so this beta chain is an off-target read and its size means little. V gene TRBV12-3 or TRBV12-4 combines with J gene TRBJ2-7; 8 bases align to TRBD2. The CDR3 consists of 14 residues. V shed 2 bases, J shed 2 bases, and the junction held 2 bases outside the gene matches. CDR3 region: CASSLTGGPYEQYF. The CDR3 DNA sequence: TGTGCCAGCAGTTTAACGGGAGGGCCCTACGAGCAGTACTTC.

This clonotype showed up many times. A much larger clone lies one base from this, so it may be a read error. Found in a library prepared for alpha chains, this beta chain is an off-target read, and its abundance has little meaning. The V call is TRBV10-3, the J call TRBJ2-5; D remains unclear. There are 13 residues in the CDR3. Germline V CDR1 and CDR2: ENHRY, SYGVKD. CDR3 loop: CVISDQLQETQYF. CDR3 bases: TGTGTCATCAGTGACCAGTTGCAAGAGACCCAGTACTTC.

This clonotype came up many times. The library was prepared for alpha chains; this beta chain is a stray read, so its frequency means little. The chain recombines TRBV7-2 with TRBJ1-2; 9 nucleotides align to TRBD1. This CDR3 contains 14 residues. Germline V gene lookup returns CDR1 SGHTA and CDR2 FQGNSA. V lost 5 bases, J lost 5 bases, and 6 bases stayed unmatched. The chain's CDR3 is CASSPTGGGYGYTF. The CDR3 DNA sequence: TGTGCCAGCAGCCCGACAGGGGGAGGTTATGGCTACACCTTC.

This clonotype is medium-sized. With the library built for alpha chains, this beta chain is off target and its frequency is not meaningful. This rearrangement joins TRBV29-1 to TRBJ2-5; 7 bases line up with TRBD1. The CDR3 totals 12 residues. Trimming cost V 4 bases and J 2 bases; bases outside gene matches: 1. Per germline, CDR1 SQVTM and CDR2 ANQGSEA. In nucleotides, the CDR3 is TGCAGCGTTGCGGGACAGCAAGAGACCCAGTACTTC. It codes for CSVAGQQETQYF.

In its sample, this clonotype ranks as medium-sized. Since the library was made to target alpha chains, this beta chain is a stray read and its abundance is not meaningful. The chain is built from TRBV28 and TRBJ1-1, with a weak D call TRBD1 (5 bases). V lost 3 bases, J lost 6 bases, and 8 bases lay in between. Per germline, CDR1 MDHEN and CDR2 SYDVKM. The CDR3 runs to 12 residues. The CDR3 here is CASSLLGAEAFF. CDR3 sequence (DNA): TGTGCCAGCAGTTTGTTGGGGGCTGAAGCTTTCTTT.

This clonotype was seen many times. The library was built for alpha chains, so this beta chain is an off-target read and its size means little. The gene calls are TRBV6-6 and TRBJ1-6; D is undetermined. V lost 5 bases and J lost 7, with 18 bases in between. The V gene's germline CDR1 is MNHNY and CDR2 SVGAGI (reference sequence). The CDR3 is 16 residues long. This chain's CDR3 is CASSPTQPGFNSPLHF. The CDR3 DNA is TGTGCCAGCAGTCCCACGCAACCGGGATTCAATTCACCCCTCCACTTT.

This clonotype showed up many times. The library was prepared for alpha chains; this beta chain is a stray read, so its frequency means little. The chain combines TRBV19 with TRBJ2-1; D is tentatively TRBD1 or TRBD2 (5 bases each). The ends were cut back, 0 bases at V and 3 bases at J, with 12 bases in the middle. The CDR3 has 16 residues. CDR1 LNHDA and CDR2 SQIVND come from the germline V gene (reference sequence). The CDR3 nucleotides are TGTGCCAGTAGTATAGAGTCGGGACCACGCTACAATGAGCAGTTCTTC. Translating it yields CASSIESGPRYNEQFF. The full variable domain, in which reference TRBV19 and TRBJ2-1 provide the parts outside the CDR3, is DGGITQSPKYLFRKEGQNVTLSCEQNLNHDAMYWYRQDPGQGLRLIYYSQIVNDFQKGDIAEGYSVSREKKESFPLTVTSAQKNPTAFYLCASSIESGPRYNEQFFGPGTRLTVL.

In this sample, this clonotype turned up many times. This beta chain is a stray read from a library made for alpha chains; its abundance is not meaningful. The chain links TRBV20-1 to TRBJ2-3, with TRBD2 matching over 12 bases. CDR1 DFQATT and CDR2 SNEGSKA come from the germline V gene (reference sequence). The CDR3 is 15 residues long. V shed 4 bases, J shed 4 bases, and the junction held 6 bases outside the gene matches. The CDR3 nucleotides read TGCAGTGCTAAAGGACTAGCGGGAAGATCAGATACGCAGTATTTT. Its protein is CSAKGLAGRSDTQYF.

Within the sample, this clonotype is medium-sized (0.01 to 0.1%). The library was built for alpha chains, so this beta chain is an off-target read and its size means little. CDR3 region: CASSQDMLAGTGELFF. The DNA of the CDR3 is TGCGCCAGCAGCCAAGACATGCTAGCAGGCACCGGGGAGCTGTTTTTT. The chain combines TRBV4-1 with TRBJ2-2, with a tentative D call TRBD2 (5 bases). The CDR3 is 16 amino acids. The germline CDR1 and CDR2 sequences are MGHRA and YSYEKL. V was pared by 0 bases and J by 4 bases, with 12 bases between.

This clonotype is medium-sized by share. This beta chain is off target for a library built for alpha chains, so its abundance means little. This chain joins TRBV6-2 or TRBV6-3 and TRBJ1-2; D unresolved. The CDR3 is 12 amino acids. Germline V lookup: CDR1 MNHEY, CDR2 SVGEGT. Trimming stripped 2 bases from V and 8 bases from J, with 9 bases between. CDR3 sequence reads: CASSYRVGGYTF. CDR3 nucleotides: TGTGCCAGCAGTTACCGTGTGGGCGGCTACACCTTC.

The table lists this clonotype with many counts. This beta chain came through as a stray read in a library set up for alpha chains, and its size says little. This sequence joins TRBV7-2 and TRBJ2-3; D is unresolved. V was shortened by 2 bases and J by 2 bases, with 11 bases between the two germline ends. Germline CDR1 SGHTA, CDR2 FQGNSA. The CDR3 is made up of 15 amino acids. The CDR3 sequence is CASSLNGLITDTQYF. The DNA for the CDR3 is TGTGCCAGCAGCTTAAACGGGCTAATCACAGATACGCAGTATTTT.

This clonotype was found many times. Being off target in a library aimed at alpha chains, this beta chain has a size of little meaning. The chain carries TRBV5-6 and TRBJ2-5; either TRBD1 or TRBD2 may fit D (6 bases each). V lost 4 bases, J lost 3 bases, and 13 bases lay in between. The CDR3 contains 14 residues. CDR1 and CDR2 (germline): SGHDT, YYEEEE. CDR3 protein: CASSPLGGEETQYF. The CDR3 DNA follows: TGTGCCAGCAGCCCGCTGGGGGGCGAAGAGACCCAGTACTTC. Complete variable domain (other parts from reference TRBV5-6 and TRBJ2-5): DAGVTQSPTHLIKTRGQQVTLRCSPKSGHDTVSWYQQALGQGPQFIFQYYEEEERQRGNFPDRFSGHQFPNYSSELNVNALLLGDSALYLCASSPLGGEETQYFGPGTRLLVL.

This clonotype was detected ten times or more. Little can be read into the size of this beta chain, an off-target read in a library designed for alpha chains. The chain joins TRBV20-1 to TRBJ2-4; D may be TRBD2 (7 bases). CDR1 and CDR2 (germline): DFQATT, SNEGSKA (reference sequence). The CDR3 consists of 14 residues. Trimming removed 3 bases at V and 7 bases at J, with 16 bases between. The CDR3 DNA sequence: TGCAGTGCTAGGAGAGGGGGGGATCGGAACATTCAGTACTTC. Its translation: CSARRGGDRNIQYF.

This clonotype has at least ten counts. Within a library made for alpha chains, this beta chain is off target, and its count is uninformative. V and J are TRBV9 and TRBJ2-1; 7 positions match TRBD1. Germline V gene data show CDR1 as SGDLS and CDR2 as YYNGEE. The V segment lost 0 bases and the J segment 6 bases; nucleotides outside the gene matches: 12. This CDR3 is 17 amino acids long. CDR3 bases: TGTGCCAGCAGCGTAGGAGGGGGCAACGGCCGGGTCAATGAGCAGTTCTTC. Its protein is CASSVGGGNGRVNEQFF.

The table lists this clonotype with many counts. This beta chain is an unintended read in a library built for alpha chains; its size means little. CDR3 sequence (DNA): TGTGCCAGCAGCCAAGAAGAGGGCGGGAGTAACTACAATGAGCAGTTCTTC. Protein sequence: CASSQEEGGSNYNEQFF. The chain carries TRBV4-2 and TRBJ2-1, with TRBD2 matching over 7 bases. With 0 bases clipped from V and 3 bases from J, the junction kept 8 bases outside the gene matches. Germline loops: CDR1 LGHNA, CDR2 YNFKEQ. CDR3 length: 17 amino acids.

This clonotype showed up many times. A library made for alpha chains picked up this beta chain off target, so its size means little. The chain combines TRBV6-1 with TRBJ1-2; 8 bases are shared with TRBD1. The CDR3 has 18 residues. Trimming took 3 bases from V and 5 from J; bases not matched to a gene: 17. The germline CDR1 and CDR2 sequences are MNHNS and SASEGT. The CDR3 protein is CASSELRRAGGSQYGYTF. In nucleotides, the CDR3 is TGTGCCAGCAGTGAGCTCCGAAGGGCAGGGGGCTCCCAGTATGGCTACACCTTC.

This clonotype was seen at least ten times. This beta chain is off target for a library built for alpha chains, so its abundance means little. The chain uses TRBV6-2 or TRBV6-3 and TRBJ2-7; 8 bases are a match to TRBD1. With V trimmed by 0 bases and J by 6 bases, 10 bases remained unmatched. Per germline, CDR1 MNHEY and CDR2 SVGEGT. The CDR3 spans 16 residues. Here the CDR3 reads CASSYSRRTGGIEQYF. The CDR3 region has the DNA TGTGCCAGCAGTTACTCGAGACGTACAGGGGGTATCGAGCAGTACTTC.

This clonotype appeared many times. Little can be read into the size of this beta chain, an off-target read in a library designed for alpha chains. This sequence joins TRBV7-8 and TRBJ2-3; perhaps TRBD2 as D (6 bases). The CDR3 has 16 residues. V lost 5 bases and J lost 1, with 16 bases in between. Germline loops: CDR1 SGHVS, CDR2 FQNEAQ. The DNA for the CDR3 is TGTGCCAGCAGCAAATTTATGAGCGGGCGCACAGATACGCAGTATTTT. Its translation: CASSKFMSGRTDTQYF.